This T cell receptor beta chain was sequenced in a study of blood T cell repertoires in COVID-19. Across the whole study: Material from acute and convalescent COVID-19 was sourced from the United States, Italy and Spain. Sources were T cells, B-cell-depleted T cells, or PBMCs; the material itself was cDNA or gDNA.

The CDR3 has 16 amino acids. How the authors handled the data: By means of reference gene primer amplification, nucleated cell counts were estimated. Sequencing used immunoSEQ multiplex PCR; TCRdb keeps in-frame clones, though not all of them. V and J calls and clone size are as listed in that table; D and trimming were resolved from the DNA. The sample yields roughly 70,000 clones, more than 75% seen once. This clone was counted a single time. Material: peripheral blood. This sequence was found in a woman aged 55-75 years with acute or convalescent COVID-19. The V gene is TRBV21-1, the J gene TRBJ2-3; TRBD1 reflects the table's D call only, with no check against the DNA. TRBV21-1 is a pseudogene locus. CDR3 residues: CASSKGFDRGTDTQYF. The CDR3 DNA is TGTGCCAGCAGCAAAGGATTCGACAGGGGCACAGATACGCAGTATTTT.